Sequencing of this TCR beta chain was carried out in a study of cytomegalovirus exposure and HLA in healthy donors. CDR1 MNHNY and CDR2 SVGAGI come from the germline V gene (reference sequence). Trimming pared 8 bases from V and 3 bases from J, leaving 11 bases between. This CDR3 region has 13 residues. This clone was detected once. Primers included in the PCR were 60 Vbeta and 13 Jbeta primers. Some clones are missing from TCRdb's copy, which holds only in-frame ones; the method was immunoSEQ multiplex PCR. The sample consists of some 130,000 clones, approximately 77% of them appearing once. The specimen was PBMCs. This receptor was taken from a middle-aged woman in good health and CMV-seronegative. The chain has TRBV6-6 and TRBJ2-1; D uncertain. The CDR3 coding sequence is TGTGCCAGCGGCTATAGAGGCTACAATGAGCAGTTCTTC. Translation gives CASGYRGYNEQFF.